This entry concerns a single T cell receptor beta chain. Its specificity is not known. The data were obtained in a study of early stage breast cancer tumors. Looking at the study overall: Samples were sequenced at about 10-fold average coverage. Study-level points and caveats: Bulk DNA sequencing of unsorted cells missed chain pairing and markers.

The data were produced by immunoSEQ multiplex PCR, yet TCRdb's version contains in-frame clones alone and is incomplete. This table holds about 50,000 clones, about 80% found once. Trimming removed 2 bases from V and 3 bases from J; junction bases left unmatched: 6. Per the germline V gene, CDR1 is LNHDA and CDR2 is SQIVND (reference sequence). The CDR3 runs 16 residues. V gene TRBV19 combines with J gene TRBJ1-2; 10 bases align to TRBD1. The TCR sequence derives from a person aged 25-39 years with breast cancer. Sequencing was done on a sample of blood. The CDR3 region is CASSIRRGTGDYGYTF. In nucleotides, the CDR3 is TGTGCCAGTAGTATACGGAGGGGGACAGGGGACTATGGCTACACCTTC.